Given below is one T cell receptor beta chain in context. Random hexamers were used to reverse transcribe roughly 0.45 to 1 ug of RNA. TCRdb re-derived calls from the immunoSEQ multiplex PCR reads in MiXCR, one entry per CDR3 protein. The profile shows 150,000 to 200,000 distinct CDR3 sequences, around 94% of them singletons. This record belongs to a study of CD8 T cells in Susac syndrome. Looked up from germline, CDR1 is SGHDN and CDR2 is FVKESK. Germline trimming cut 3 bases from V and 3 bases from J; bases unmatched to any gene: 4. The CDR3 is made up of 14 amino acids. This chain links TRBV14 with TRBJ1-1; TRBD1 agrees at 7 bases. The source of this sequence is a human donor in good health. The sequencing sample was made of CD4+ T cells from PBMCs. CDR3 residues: CASSQTTGDTEAFF. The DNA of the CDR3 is TGTGCCAGCAGCCAGACTACAGGGGACACTGAAGCTTTCTTT.